Below, one T cell receptor beta chain is given with its context. The record originates from a study of blood T cell repertoires in COVID-19. Whole-study context: Sites in the United States, Italy and Spain provided acute and convalescent COVID-19 samples. Sources were T cells, B-cell-depleted T cells, or PBMCs; the material itself was cDNA or gDNA.

As handled by the study authors: Reference gene primer amplification gave estimated nucleated cell counts. The method was immunoSEQ multiplex PCR; TCRdb's version includes in-frame clones alone and lacks a portion of them. V and J calls and clone size are those listed in that table; D and trimming were worked out from the DNA. The sample lists under 350,000 clones, roughly four fifths occurring once. The germline V gene has CDR1 KGHSH and CDR2 LQKENI. The V segment lost 4 bases and the J segment 1 base; nucleotides outside the gene matches: 4. This CDR3 contains 16 residues. Sequenced material: peripheral blood. This receptor was identified in a woman between 45 and 60 years old who had recovered from COVID-19. The chain couples TRBV18 to TRBJ2-2, with 9 nucleotides matching TRBD2. In DNA, the CDR3 is TGTGCCAGCTCACAGACTAGCGGAAAGAACACCGGGGAGCTGTTTTTT. It is translated as CASSQTSGKNTGELFF.